This T cell receptor (beta chain) was documented in a study of response to subunit inactivated influenza vaccine. Findings of the study overall: After each seasonal influenza vaccination, few new T cells are recruited, the authors suggested.

The CDR3 is made up of 10 amino acids. V was cut by 3 bases and J by 7 bases, with 3 bases left in between. Per germline, CDR1 SEHNR and CDR2 FQNEAQ (reference sequence). From the RT-PCR reads, TCRdb called clonotypes with MiXCR, one entry per CDR3 protein. The sample lists approximately 700,000 distinct CDR3 sequences, roughly 13% occurring once. Comments on this clonotype: The antigen is not known.

The J gene is TRBJ1-1, the V gene TRBV7-9; no clear D gene. The sequences come from PBMCs from blood, collected around two weeks before vaccination. The sequence derives from a middle-aged man who received an inactivated influenza vaccine. The CDR3 DNA reads as TGTGCCAGCAGCTTGTATGAAGCTTTCTTT. Residues: CASSLYEAFF.